At least ten counts were recorded for the clone carrying this T cell receptor beta chain. Its antigen is unknown. MiXCR, run by TCRdb on the reads, gives a single entry per CDR3 protein. The repertoire holds 97,000 or so distinct CDR3 sequences, with more than 15% as singletons. The data stem from a study of T cell repertoires in cytomegalovirus infection. Study-level points and caveats: The ex vivo response was dominated by HLA-C-restricted CMV-specific TCR beta clonotypes.

Sequenced material: PBMCs. This clonotype was sampled from a human donor in good health (CMV status not recorded). Some clones in this sample may be carry-over from other donors' samples.

Here the CDR3 reads CASSQDPMAGANYGYTF. The CDR3 DNA reads as TGCGCCAGCAGCCAAGACCCTATGGCAGGAGCTAACTATGGCTACACCTTC. The chain recombines TRBV4-3 with TRBJ1-2; no firm D call. The CDR3 runs to 17 residues. From germline, CDR1 is LGHNA and CDR2 YSLEER. Trimming took 0 bases from V and 0 from J, leaving 14 bases between them.